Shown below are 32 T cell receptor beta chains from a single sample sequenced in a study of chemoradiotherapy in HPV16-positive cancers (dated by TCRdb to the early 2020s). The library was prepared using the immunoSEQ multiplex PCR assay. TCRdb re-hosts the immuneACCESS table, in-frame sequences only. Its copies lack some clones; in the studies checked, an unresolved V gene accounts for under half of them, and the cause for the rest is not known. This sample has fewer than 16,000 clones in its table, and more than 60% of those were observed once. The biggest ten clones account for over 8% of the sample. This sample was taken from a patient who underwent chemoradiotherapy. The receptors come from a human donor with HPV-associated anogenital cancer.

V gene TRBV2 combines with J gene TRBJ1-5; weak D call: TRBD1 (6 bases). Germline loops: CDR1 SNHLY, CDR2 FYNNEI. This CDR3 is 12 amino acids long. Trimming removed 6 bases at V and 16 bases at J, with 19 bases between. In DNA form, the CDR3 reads TGTGCCAGCAGCGCGAAACAGGGCGGAGGTCATTTT. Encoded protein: CASSAKQGGGHF.

The CDR3 region is CASSQDQAGGYNEQFF. The CDR3 bases are TGCGCCAGCAGCCAAGATCAAGCGGGGGGGTACAATGAGCAGTTCTTC. This chain uses TRBV4-3 with TRBJ2-1, with TRBD2 identical over 10 bases. Losses at the gene ends were 0 bases for V and 4 bases for J; bases not matched to a gene: 3. The germline gives CDR1 LGHNA, CDR2 YSLEER. There are 16 residues in the CDR3.

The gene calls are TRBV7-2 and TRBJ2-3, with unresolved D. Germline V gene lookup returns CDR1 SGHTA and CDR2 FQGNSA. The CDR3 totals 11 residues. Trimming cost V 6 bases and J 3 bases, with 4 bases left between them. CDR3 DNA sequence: TGTGCCAGCAGGGAAACAGATACGCAGTATTTT. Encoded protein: CASRETDTQYF.

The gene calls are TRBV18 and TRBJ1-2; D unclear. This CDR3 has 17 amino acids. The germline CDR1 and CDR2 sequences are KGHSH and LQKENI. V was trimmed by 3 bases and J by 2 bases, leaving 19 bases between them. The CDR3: CASSPSGRIFSNYGYTF. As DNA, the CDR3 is TGTGCCAGCTCACCGTCGGGCCGGATATTCTCGAACTATGGCTACACCTTC. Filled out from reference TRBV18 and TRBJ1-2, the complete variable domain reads NAGVMQNPRHLVRRRGQEARLRCSPMKGHSHVYWYRQLPEEGLKFMVYLQKENIIDESGMPKERFSAEFPKEGPSILRIQQVVRGDSAAYFCASSPSGRIFSNYGYTFGSGTRLTVV.

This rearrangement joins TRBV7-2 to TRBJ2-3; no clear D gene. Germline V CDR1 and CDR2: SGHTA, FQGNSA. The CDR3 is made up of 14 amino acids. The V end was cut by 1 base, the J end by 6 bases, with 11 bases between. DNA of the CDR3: TGTGCCAGCAGCTTAGATCCCGAGTTGGATACGCAGTATTTT. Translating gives CASSLDPELDTQYF.

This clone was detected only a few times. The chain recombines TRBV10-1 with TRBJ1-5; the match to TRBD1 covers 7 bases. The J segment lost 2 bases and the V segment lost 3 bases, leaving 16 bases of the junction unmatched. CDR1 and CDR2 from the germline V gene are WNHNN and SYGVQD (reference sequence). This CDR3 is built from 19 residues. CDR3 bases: TGCGCCAGCAGTGAAAGGGGGCCGGAAGGGGCGATGGGCAATCAGCCCCAGCATTTT. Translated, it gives CASSERGPEGAMGNQPQHF.

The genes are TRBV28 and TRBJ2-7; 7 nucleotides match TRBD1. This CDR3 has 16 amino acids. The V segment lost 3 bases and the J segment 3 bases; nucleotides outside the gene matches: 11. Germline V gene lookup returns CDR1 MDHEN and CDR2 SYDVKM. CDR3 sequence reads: CASSLSSTGYLYEQYF. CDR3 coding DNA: TGTGCCAGCAGTTTGTCCTCGACAGGGTATCTCTACGAGCAGTACTTC.

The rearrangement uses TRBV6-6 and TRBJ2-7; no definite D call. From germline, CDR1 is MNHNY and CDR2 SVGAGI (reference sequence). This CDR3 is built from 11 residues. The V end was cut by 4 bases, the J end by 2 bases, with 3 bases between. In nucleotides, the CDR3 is TGTGCCAGCAGTTCCACCTACGAGCAGTACTTC. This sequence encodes CASSSTYEQYF.

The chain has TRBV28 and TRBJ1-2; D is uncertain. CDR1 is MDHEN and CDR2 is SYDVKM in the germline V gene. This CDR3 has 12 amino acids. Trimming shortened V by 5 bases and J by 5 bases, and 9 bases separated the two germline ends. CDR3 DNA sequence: TGTGCCAGCAGTCTTAGGGCGTATGGCTACACCTTC. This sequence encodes CASSLRAYGYTF.

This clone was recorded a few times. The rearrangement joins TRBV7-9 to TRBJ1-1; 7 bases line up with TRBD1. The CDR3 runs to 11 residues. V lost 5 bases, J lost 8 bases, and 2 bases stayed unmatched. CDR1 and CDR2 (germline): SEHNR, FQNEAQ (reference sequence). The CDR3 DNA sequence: TGTGCCAGCAGCCCGGACAGGGAAGCTTTCTTT. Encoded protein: CASSPDREAFF.

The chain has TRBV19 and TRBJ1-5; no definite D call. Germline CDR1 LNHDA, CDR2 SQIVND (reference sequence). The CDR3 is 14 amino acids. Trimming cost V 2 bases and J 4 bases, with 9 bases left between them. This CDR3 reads CASSIWEENQPQHF. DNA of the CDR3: TGTGCCAGTAGTATATGGGAGGAAAATCAGCCCCAGCATTTT. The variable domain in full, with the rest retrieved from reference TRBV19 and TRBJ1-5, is DGGITQSPKYLFRKEGQNVTLSCEQNLNHDAMYWYRQDPGQGLRLIYYSQIVNDFQKGDIAEGYSVSREKKESFPLTVTSAQKNPTAFYLCASSIWEENQPQHFGDGTRLSIL.

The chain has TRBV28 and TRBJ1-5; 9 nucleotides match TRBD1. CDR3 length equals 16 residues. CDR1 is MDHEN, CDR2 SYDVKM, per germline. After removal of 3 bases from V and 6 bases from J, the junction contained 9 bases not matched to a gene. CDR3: CASSLGGQGRRQPQHF. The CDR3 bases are TGTGCCAGCAGTTTGGGGGGACAGGGCAGGCGTCAGCCCCAGCATTTT.

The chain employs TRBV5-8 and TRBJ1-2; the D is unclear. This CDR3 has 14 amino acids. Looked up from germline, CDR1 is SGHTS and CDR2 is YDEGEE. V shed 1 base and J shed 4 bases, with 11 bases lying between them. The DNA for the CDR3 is TGTGCCAGCAGCTTGTACGGAGAGGGCTATGGCTACACCTTC. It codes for CASSLYGEGYGYTF.

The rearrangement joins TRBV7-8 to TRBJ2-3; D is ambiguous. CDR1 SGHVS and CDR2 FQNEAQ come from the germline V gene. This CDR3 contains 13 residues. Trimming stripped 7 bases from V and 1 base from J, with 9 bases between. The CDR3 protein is CASNRDRTDTQYF. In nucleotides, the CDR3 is TGTGCCAGCAACCGAGACCGCACAGATACGCAGTATTTT.

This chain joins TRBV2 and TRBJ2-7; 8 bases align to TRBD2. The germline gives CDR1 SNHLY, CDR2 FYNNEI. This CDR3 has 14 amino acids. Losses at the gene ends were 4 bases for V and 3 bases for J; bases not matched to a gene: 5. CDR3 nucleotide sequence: TGTGCCAGCAGTGGGGCGGGGGGTAGCTACGAGCAGTACTTC. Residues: CASSGAGGSYEQYF.

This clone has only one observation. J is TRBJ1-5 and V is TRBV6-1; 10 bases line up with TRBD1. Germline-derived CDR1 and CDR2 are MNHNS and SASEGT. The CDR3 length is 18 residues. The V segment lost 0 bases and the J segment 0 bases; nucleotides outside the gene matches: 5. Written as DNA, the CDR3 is TGTGCCAGCAGTGAAGCCCGGACAGGGGGGTATAGCAATCAGCCCCAGCATTTT. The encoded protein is CASSEARTGGYSNQPQHF.

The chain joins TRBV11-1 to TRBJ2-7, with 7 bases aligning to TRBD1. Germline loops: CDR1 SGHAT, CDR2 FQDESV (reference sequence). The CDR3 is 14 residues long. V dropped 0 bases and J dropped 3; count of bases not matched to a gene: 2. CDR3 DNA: TGTGCCAGCAGCTTAGCGTGGGACAGCTACGAGCAGTACTTC. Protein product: CASSLAWDSYEQYF.

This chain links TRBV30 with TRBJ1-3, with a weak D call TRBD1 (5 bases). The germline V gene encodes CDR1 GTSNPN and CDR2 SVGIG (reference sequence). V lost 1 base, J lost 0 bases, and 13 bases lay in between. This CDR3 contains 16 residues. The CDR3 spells CAWSGPTGFSGNTIYF. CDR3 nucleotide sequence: TGTGCCTGGAGTGGCCCCACAGGTTTCTCTGGAAACACCATATATTTT. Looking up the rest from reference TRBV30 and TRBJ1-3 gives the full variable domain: SQTIHQWPATLVQPVGSPLSLECTVEGTSNPNLYWYRQAAGRGLQLLFYSVGIGQISSEVPQNLSASRPQDRQFILSSKKLLLSDSGFYLCAWSGPTGFSGNTIYFGEGSWLTVV.

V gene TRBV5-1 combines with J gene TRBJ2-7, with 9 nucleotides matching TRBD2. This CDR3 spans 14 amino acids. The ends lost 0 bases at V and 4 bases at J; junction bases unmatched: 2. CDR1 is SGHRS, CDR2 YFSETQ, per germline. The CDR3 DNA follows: TGCGCCAGCAGCTTGGGAGCGGGGGGATACGAGCAGTACTTC. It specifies CASSLGAGGYEQYF.

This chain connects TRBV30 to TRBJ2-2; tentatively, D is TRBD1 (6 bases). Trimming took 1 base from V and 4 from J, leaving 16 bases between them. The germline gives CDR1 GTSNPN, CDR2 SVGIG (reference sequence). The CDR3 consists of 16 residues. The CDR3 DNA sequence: TGTGCCTGGAGTGGCTACTCCGGGACACTCACCGGGGAGCTGTTTTTT. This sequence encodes CAWSGYSGTLTGELFF.

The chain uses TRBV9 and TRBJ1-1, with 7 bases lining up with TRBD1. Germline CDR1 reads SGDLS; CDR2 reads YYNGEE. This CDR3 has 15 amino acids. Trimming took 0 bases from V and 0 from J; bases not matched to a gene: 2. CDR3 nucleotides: TGTGCCAGCAGCGTAGAAGGGACAGTGAACACTGAAGCTTTCTTT. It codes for CASSVEGTVNTEAFF.

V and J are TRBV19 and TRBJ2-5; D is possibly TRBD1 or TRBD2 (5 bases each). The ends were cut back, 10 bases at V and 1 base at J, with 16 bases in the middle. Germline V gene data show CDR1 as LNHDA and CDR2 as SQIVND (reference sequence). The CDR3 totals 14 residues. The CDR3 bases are TGTGCCAAAAAGGGGCGAGGGCCCCAAGAGACCCAGTACTTC. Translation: CAKKGRGPQETQYF.

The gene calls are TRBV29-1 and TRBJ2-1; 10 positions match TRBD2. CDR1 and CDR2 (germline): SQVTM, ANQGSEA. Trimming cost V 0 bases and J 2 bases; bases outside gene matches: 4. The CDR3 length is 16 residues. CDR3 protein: CSVEDLSGGTYNEQFF. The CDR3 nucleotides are TGCAGCGTTGAAGATCTTAGCGGGGGGACCTACAATGAGCAGTTCTTC.

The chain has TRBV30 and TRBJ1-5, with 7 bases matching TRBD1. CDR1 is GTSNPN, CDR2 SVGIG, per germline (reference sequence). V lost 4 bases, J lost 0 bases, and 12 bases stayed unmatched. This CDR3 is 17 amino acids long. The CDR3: CAWTHAGTENSNQPQHF. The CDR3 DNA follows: TGTGCCTGGACCCATGCGGGGACAGAGAATAGCAATCAGCCCCAGCATTTT.

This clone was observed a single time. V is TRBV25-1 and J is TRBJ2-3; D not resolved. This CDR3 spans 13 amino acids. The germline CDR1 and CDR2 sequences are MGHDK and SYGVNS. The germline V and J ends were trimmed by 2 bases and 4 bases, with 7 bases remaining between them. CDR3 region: CASSEPGSDTQYF. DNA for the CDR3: TGTGCCAGCAGTGAACCTGGGTCAGATACGCAGTATTTT.

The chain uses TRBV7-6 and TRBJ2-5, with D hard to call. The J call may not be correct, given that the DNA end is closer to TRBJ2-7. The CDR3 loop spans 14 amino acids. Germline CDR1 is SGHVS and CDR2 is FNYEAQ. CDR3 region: CASSLVAVSYEQYF. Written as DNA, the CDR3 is TGTGCCAGCAGCTTAGTTGCTGTTTCCTACGAGCAGTACTTC.

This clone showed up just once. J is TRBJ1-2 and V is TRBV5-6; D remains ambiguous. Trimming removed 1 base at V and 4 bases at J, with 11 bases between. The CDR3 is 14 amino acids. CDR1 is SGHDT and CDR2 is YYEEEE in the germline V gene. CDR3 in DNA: TGTGCCAGCAGCTTGTCAGCCCAGATCTATGGCTACACCTTC. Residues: CASSLSAQIYGYTF. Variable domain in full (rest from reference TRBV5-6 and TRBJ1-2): DAGVTQSPTHLIKTRGQQVTLRCSPKSGHDTVSWYQQALGQGPQFIFQYYEEEERQRGNFPDRFSGHQFPNYSSELNVNALLLGDSALYLCASSLSAQIYGYTFGSGTRLTVV.

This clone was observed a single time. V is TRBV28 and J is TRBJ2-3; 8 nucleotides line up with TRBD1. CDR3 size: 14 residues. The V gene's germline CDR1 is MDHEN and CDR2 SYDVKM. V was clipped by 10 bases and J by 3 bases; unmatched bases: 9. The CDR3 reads CAISDRGGTDTQYF. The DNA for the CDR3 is TGTGCCATCTCCGACAGGGGTGGGACAGATACGCAGTATTTT.

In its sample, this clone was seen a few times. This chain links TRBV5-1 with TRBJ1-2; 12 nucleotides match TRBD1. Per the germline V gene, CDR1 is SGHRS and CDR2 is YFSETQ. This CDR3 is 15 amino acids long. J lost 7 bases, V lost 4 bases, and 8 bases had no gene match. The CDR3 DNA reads TGCGCCAGCAGCGATCCGGGACAGGGGGCTGGTGGCTACACCTTC. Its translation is CASSDPGQGAGGYTF.

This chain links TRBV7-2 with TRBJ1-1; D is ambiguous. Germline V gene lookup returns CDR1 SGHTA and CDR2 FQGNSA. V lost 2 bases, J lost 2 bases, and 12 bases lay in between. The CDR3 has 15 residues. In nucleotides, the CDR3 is TGTGCCAGCAGCTTACGCCTGGGAGGAAACACTGAAGCTTTCTTT. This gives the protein CASSLRLGGNTEAFF.

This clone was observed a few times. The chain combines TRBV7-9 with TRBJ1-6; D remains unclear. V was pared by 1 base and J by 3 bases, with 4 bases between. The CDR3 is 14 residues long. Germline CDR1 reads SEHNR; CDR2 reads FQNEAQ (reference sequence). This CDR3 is CASSLEGYNSPLHF. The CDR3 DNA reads TGTGCCAGCAGCTTAGAAGGCTATAATTCACCCCTCCACTTT.

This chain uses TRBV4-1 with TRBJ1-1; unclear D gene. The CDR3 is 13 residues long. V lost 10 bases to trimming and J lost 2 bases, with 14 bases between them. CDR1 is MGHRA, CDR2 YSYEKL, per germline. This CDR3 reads CATGVTYNTEAFF. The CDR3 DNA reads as TGCGCCACGGGAGTAACCTATAACACTGAAGCTTTCTTT.